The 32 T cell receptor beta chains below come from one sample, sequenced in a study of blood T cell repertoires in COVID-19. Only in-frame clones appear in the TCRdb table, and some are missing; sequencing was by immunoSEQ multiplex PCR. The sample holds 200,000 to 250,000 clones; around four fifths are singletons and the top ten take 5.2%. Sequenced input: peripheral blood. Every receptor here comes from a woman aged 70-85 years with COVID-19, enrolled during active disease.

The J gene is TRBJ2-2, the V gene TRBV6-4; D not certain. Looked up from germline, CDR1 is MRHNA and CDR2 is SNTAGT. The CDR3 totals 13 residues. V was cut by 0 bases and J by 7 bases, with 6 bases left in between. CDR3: CASSDSLSGELFF. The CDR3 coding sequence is TGTGCCAGCAGTGACTCGCTCAGCGGGGAGCTGTTTTTT.

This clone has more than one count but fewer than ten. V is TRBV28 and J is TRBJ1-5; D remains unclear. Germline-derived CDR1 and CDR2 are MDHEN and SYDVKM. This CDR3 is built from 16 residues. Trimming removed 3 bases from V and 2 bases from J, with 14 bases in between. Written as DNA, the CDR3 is TGTGCCAGCAGTTTTCAAGAGAAGTTAGGCAATCAGCCCCAGCATTTT. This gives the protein CASSFQEKLGNQPQHF.

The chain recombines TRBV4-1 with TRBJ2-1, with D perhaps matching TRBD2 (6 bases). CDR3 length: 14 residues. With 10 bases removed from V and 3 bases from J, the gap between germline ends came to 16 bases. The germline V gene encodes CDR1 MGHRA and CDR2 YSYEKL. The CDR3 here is CATSLGGNYNEQFF. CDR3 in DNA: TGCGCCACCTCATTGGGGGGAAACTACAATGAGCAGTTCTTC.

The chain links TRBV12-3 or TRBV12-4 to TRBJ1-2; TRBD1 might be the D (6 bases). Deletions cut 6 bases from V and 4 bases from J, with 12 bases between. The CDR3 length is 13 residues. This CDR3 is CASSLDRIYGYTF. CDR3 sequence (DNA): TGTGCCAGCAGCCTTGACAGGATCTATGGCTACACCTTC.

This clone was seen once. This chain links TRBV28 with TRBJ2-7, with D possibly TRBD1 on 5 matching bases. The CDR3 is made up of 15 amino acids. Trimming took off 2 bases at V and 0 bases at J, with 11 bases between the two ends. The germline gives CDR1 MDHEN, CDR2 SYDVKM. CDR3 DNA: TGTGCCAGCAGTTTACAGGGTCACCCCTCCTACGAGCAGTACTTC. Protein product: CASSLQGHPSYEQYF.

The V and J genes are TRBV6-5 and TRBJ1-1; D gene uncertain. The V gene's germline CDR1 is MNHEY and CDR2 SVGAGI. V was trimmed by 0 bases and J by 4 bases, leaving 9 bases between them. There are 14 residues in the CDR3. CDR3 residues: CASSYSLRGTEAFF. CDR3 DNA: TGTGCCAGCAGTTACTCATTACGCGGCACTGAAGCTTTCTTT.

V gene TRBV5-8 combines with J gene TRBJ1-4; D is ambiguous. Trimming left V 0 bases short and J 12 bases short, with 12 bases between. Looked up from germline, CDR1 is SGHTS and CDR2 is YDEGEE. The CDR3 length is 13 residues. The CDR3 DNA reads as TGTGCCAGCAGCTTGGACCCGGGGAGGGAACTGTTTTTT. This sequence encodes CASSLDPGRELFF.

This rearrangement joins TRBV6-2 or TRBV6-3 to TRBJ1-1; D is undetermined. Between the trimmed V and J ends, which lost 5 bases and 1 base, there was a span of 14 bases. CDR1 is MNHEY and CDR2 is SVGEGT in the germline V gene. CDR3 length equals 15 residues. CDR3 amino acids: CASSTKDGKNTEAFF. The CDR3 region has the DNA TGTGCCAGCAGTACCAAGGACGGGAAGAACACTGAAGCTTTCTTT.

CDR3 region: CAWSGRGKRDYTF. The CDR3, as DNA: TGTGCCTGGAGTGGCCGGGGGAAGCGCGACTACACCTTC. The chain has TRBV30 and TRBJ1-2, with D perhaps matching TRBD1 (5 bases). Germline assignment: CDR1 GTSNPN and CDR2 SVGIG (reference sequence). V was shortened by 1 base and J by 10 bases, with 16 bases between the two germline ends. The CDR3 length is 13 residues.

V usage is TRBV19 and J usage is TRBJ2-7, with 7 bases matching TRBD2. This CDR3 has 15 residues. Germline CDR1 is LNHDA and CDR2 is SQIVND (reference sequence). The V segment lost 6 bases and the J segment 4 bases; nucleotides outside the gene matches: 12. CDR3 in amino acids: CASRSGGGLGYEQYF. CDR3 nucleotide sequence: TGTGCCAGTAGATCGGGAGGTGGCTTAGGATACGAGCAGTACTTC.

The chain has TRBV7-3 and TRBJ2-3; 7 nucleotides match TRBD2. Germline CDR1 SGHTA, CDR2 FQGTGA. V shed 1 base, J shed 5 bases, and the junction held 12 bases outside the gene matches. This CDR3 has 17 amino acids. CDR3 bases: TGTGCCAGCAGCTTAATATCGGGAGCGGGAAGGGGAGATACGCAGTATTTT. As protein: CASSLISGAGRGDTQYF.

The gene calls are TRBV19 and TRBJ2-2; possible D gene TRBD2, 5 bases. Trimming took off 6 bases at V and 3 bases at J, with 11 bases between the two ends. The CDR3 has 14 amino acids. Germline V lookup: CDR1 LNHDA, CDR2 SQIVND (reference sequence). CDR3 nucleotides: TGTGCCAGTAGGCGGGCCGGCGACACCGGGGAGCTGTTTTTT. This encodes CASRRAGDTGELFF.

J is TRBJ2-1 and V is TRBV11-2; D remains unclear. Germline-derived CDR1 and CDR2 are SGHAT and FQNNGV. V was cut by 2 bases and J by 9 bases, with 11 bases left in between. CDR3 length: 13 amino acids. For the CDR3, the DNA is TGTGCCAGCAGCTTACAACTGTACGGTGAGCAGTTCTTC. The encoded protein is CASSLQLYGEQFF. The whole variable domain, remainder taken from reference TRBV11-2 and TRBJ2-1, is EAGVAQSPRYKIIEKRQSVAFWCNPISGHATLYWYQQILGQGPKLLIQFQNNGVVDDSQLPKDRFSAERLKGVDSTLKIQPAKLEDSAVYLCASSLQLYGEQFFGPGTRLTVL.

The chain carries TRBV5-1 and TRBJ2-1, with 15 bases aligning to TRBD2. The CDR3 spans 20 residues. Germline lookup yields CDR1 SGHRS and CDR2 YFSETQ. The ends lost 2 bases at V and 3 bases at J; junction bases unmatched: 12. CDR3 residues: CASSLRGLAGGLQVYNEQFF. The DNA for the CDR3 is TGCGCCAGCAGCTTAAGGGGACTAGCGGGAGGACTACAAGTCTACAATGAGCAGTTCTTC. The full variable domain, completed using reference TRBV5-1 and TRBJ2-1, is KAGVTQTPRYLIKTRGQQVTLSCSPISGHRSVSWYQQTPGQGLQFLFEYFSETQRNKGNFPGRFSGRQFSNSRSEMNVSTLELGDSALYLCASSLRGLAGGLQVYNEQFFGPGTRLTVL.

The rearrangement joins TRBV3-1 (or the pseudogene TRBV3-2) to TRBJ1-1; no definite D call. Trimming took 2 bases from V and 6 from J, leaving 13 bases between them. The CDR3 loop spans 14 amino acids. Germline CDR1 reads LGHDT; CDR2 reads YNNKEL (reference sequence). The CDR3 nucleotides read TGTGCCAGCAGCCAACGAGGAGGGCAGTCTGAAGCTTTCTTT. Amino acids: CASSQRGGQSEAFF.

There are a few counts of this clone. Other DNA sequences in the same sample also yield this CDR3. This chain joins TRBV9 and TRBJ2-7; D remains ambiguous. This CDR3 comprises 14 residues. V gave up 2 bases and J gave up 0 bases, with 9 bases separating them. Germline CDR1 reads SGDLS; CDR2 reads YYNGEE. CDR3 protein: CASSVQSSSYEQYF. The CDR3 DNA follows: TGTGCCAGCAGCGTCCAATCGAGCTCCTACGAGCAGTACTTC.

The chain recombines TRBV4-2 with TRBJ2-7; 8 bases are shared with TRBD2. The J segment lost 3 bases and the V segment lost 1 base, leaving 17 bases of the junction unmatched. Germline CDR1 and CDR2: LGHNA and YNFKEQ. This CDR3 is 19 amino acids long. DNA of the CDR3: TGTGCCAGCAGCCAAGGGGACGGGAGGGCCGAATTCAGAGGCTACGAGCAGTACTTC. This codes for CASSQGDGRAEFRGYEQYF.

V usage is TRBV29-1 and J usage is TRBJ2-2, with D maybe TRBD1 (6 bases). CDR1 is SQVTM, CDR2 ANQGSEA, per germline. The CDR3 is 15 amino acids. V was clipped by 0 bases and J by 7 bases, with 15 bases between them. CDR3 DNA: TGCAGCGTTGAAGACAGGGGAATACCGAGCGGGGAGCTGTTTTTT. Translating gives CSVEDRGIPSGELFF.

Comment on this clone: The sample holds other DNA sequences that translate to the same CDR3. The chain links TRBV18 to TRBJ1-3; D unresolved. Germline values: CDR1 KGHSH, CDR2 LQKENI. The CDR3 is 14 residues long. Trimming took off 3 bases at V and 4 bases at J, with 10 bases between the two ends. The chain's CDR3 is CASSPGVTGNTIYF. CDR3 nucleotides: TGTGCCAGCTCACCCGGGGTTACGGGAAACACCATATATTTT.

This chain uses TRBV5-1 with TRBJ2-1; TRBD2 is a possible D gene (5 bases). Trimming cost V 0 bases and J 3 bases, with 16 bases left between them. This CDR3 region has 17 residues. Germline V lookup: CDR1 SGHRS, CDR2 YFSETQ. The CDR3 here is CASSLGRVGVVYNEQFF. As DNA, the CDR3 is TGCGCCAGCAGCTTGGGGCGGGTCGGGGTGGTCTACAATGAGCAGTTCTTC. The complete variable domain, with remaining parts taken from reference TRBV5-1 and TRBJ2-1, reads KAGVTQTPRYLIKTRGQQVTLSCSPISGHRSVSWYQQTPGQGLQFLFEYFSETQRNKGNFPGRFSGRQFSNSRSEMNVSTLELGDSALYLCASSLGRVGVVYNEQFFGPGTRLTVL.

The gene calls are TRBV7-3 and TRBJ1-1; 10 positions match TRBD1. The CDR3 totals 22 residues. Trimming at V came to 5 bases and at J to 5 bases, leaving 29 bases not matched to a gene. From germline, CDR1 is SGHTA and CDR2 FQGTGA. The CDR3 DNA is TGTGCCAGCAGCCCACGGGGTGGGACAGGGGCGAAGCAAGGCGGAAGGTGGACTGAAGCTTTCTTT. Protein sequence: CASSPRGGTGAKQGGRWTEAFF.

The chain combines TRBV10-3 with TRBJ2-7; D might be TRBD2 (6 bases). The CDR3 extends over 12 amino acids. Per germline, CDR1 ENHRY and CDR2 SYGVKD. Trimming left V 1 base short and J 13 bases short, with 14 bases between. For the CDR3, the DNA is TGTGCCATCAGTGAGTTACCCGGGACTCTTTACTTC. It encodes CAISELPGTLYF.

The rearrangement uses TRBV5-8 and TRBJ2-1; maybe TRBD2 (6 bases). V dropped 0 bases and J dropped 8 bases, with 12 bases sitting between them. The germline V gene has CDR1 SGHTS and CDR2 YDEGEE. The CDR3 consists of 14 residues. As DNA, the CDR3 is TGTGCCAGCAGCTTGGCGGCAGGAGGGCATGAGCAGTTCTTC. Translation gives CASSLAAGGHEQFF.

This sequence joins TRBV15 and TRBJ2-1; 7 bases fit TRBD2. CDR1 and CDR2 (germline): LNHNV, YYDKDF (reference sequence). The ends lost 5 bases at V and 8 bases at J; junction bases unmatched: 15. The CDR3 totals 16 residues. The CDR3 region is CATSLNLAVLVDEQFF. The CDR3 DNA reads TGTGCCACCAGCCTAAACCTAGCGGTCCTCGTGGATGAGCAGTTCTTC.

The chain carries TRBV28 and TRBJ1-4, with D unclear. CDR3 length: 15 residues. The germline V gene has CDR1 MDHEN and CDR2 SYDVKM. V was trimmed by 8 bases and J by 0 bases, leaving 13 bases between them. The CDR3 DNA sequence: TGTGCCAGCGGCCCGGGAGGTGCAACTAATGAAAAACTGTTTTTT. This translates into CASGPGGATNEKLFF.

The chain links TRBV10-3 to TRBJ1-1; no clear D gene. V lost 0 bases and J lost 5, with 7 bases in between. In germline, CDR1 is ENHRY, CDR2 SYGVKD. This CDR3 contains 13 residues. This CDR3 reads CAISESSLTEAFF. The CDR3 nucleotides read TGTGCCATCAGTGAGTCCAGTTTGACTGAAGCTTTCTTT.

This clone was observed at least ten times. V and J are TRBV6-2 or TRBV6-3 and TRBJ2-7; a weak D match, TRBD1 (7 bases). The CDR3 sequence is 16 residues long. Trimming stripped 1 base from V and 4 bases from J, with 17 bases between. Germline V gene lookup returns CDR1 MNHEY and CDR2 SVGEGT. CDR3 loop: CASSYWLEGQSYEQYF. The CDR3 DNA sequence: TGTGCCAGCAGTTACTGGCTGGAGGGACAGTCTTACGAGCAGTACTTC.

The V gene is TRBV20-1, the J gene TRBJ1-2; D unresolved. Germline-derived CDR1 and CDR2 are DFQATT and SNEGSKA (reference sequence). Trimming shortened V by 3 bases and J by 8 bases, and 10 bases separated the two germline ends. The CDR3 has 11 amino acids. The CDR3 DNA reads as TGCAGTGCTAGTCATGCTAGCGGCTACACCTTC. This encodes CSASHASGYTF.

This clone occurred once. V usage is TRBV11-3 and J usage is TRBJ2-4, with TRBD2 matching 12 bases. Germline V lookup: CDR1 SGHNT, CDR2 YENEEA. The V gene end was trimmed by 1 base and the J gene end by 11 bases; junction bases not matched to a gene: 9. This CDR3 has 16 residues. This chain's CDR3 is CASSLGLAGGPNLQYF. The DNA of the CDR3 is TGTGCCAGCAGCTTAGGGCTAGCGGGAGGGCCGAATCTTCAGTACTTC.

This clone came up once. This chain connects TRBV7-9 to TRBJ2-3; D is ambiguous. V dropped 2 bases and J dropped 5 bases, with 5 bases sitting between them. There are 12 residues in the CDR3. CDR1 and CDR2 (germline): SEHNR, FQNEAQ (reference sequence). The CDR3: CASSLSLDTQYF. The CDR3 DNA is TGTGCCAGCAGCTTAAGCCTAGATACGCAGTATTTT.

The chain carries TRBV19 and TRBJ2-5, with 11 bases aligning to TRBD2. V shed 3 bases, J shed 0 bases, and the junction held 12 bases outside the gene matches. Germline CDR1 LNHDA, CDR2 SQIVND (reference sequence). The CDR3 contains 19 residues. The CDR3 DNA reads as TGTGCCAGTAGTATGGGAACTAGCGGGAGCCGTCAGTACCAAGAGACCCAGTACTTC. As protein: CASSMGTSGSRQYQETQYF. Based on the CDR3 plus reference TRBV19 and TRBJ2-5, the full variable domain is DGGITQSPKYLFRKEGQNVTLSCEQNLNHDAMYWYRQDPGQGLRLIYYSQIVNDFQKGDIAEGYSVSREKKESFPLTVTSAQKNPTAFYLCASSMGTSGSRQYQETQYFGPGTRLLVL.

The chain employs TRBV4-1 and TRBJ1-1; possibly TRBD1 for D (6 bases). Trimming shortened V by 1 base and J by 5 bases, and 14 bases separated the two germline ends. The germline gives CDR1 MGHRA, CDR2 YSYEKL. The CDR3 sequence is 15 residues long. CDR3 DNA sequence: TGCGCCAGCAGCCAAGCCTTCGGGGGGCAAACTGAAGCTTTCTTT. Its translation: CASSQAFGGQTEAFF.